This is a list of T cell receptor beta chains from one sample in a study of HIV-infected patients and healthy controls. TCRdb called the 5' RACE reads again in MiXCR, with one record for every CDR3 protein. The table shows 12,000 or so distinct CDR3 sequences, with less than 10% occurring only once. The source material was blood, sampled before antiretroviral therapy. These receptors came from an adult with HIV infection. The donor label of this sample is uncertain. CDR3s include the opening cysteine and the closing phenylalanine or tryptophan. The order of the fields is D gene, J gene, clone size, V gene, CDR3 DNA, CDR3 protein. The D gene is left open where the match is weak. For some rows the clone size is stated as once, few or many, or as a class when expanded; others skip it.

. | TRBJ2-1 | many | TRBV6-5 | TGTGCCAGCAGTTACAGTGGTCGGGGGTCCTACAATGAGCAGTTCTTC | CASSYSGRGSYNEQFF
. | TRBJ2-6 | many | TRBV6-6 | TGTGCCAGTGACGGGAAAGGGAGTAAGGACTGGGCCAACGTCCTGACTTTC | CASDGKGSKDWANVLTF
. | TRBJ1-2 | many | TRBV5-1 | TGCGCCAGCAGCTTGGAGGGGGGTGCTGTGGATGTCTCTGGCTACACCTTC | CASSLEGGAVDVSGYTF
. | TRBJ1-4 | few | TRBV9 | TGTGCCAGCAGCGTTGAGACTTCTACTAATGAAAAACTGTTTTTT | CASSVETSTNEKLFF
TRBD1 | TRBJ2-4 | medium-sized | TRBV2 | TGTGCCAGCAATTGGGGGGCAGGGGGCGGCAACATTCAGTACTTC | CASNWGAGGGNIQYF
TRBD1 | TRBJ1-4 | many | TRBV27 | TGTGCCAGCAGTTTATCTCCGGGACAGGGAACGCGGGCTAATGAAAAACTGTTTTTT | CASSLSPGQGTRANEKLFF
. | TRBJ2-7 | once | TRBV11-2 | TGTGCCAGCAGCTTTCACGCAGAAAGCTCCTACGAGCAGTACTTC | CASSFHAESSYEQYF
. | TRBJ2-7 | many | TRBV5-4 | TGTGCCAGCAGCTTGGAGTGGCGGGGGCTCCTCTACGAGCAGTACTTC | CASSLEWRGLLYEQYF
. | TRBJ1-4 | many | TRBV7-9 | TGTGCCAGCAGCCCGTCCGGGACGCTCCATGAAAAACTGTTTTTT | CASSPSGTLHEKLFF
. | TRBJ2-7 | many | TRBV7-7 | TGTGCTAGCAGTTGGGGGCCCGACTACGAGCAGTACTTC | CASSWGPDYEQYF
. | TRBJ1-1 | . | TRBV12-1 | TGTGCCAGCAGCTTTGTGACGGTGAACACTGAAGCTTTCTTT | CASSFVTVNTEAFF
. | TRBJ1-1 | many | TRBV11-3 | TGTGCCAGCAGCTTAGCTAGCTTGAACACTGAAGCTTTCTTT | CASSLASLNTEAFF
. | TRBJ2-7 | medium-sized | TRBV20-1 | TGCAGTGCTAGAGATGGTGGATACGAGCAGTACTTC | CSARDGGYEQYF
TRBD1 | TRBJ2-7 | many | TRBV12-3/TRBV12-4 | TGTGCCAGCAGTTCACAGGGGGATGCCTACGAGCAGTACTTC | CASSSQGDAYEQYF
TRBD2 | TRBJ2-3 | many | TRBV15 | TGTGCCACCAGCGTCGGGACTAGCGGGGGCCAGAACACAGATACGCAGTATTTT | CATSVGTSGGQNTDTQYF
TRBD2 | TRBJ2-3 | many | TRBV20-1 | TGCAGTGCCCCGACTAGCGAGACAGATACGCAGTATTTT | CSAPTSETDTQYF
. | TRBJ2-5 | many | TRBV23-1 | TGCGCCAGCAGTCAATCAAGGAAGGAGACCCAGTACTTC | CASSQSRKETQYF
. | TRBJ2-5 | many | TRBV3-1 | TGTGCCAGCAGCCAAGGGCCGCAAGAGACCCAGTACTTC | CASSQGPQETQYF
TRBD2 | TRBJ2-1 | many | TRBV6-2/TRBV6-3 | TGTGCCAGCAGTTCCGGGACTAGCTCCTACAATGAGCAGTTCTTC | CASSSGTSSYNEQFF
. | TRBJ2-2 | medium-sized | TRBV9 | TGTGCCAGCAGCGTAGCTCGGGGAGCGGAGAACACCGGGGAGCTGTTTTTT | CASSVARGAENTGELFF
. | TRBJ2-1 | medium-sized | TRBV9 | TGTGCCAGCAGCCAGCTCCAGGATCCACGCGCGAACAATGAGCAGTTCTTC | CASSQLQDPRANNEQFF
. | TRBJ2-3 | many | TRBV20-1 | TGCACGGCAAAGGGGCCCGCGAATACGCAGTATTTT | CTAKGPANTQYF
. | TRBJ2-7 | . | TRBV2 | TGTGCCAGCAAAGCCCTCGCCTACTACGAGCAGTACTTC | CASKALAYYEQYF
. | TRBJ1-1 | many | TRBV14 | TGTGCCAGCAGCCAAGTTTGGGGGAACACTGAAGCTTTCTTT | CASSQVWGNTEAFF
. | TRBJ2-7 | . | TRBV3-1 | TGTGCCAGCAGCCAAGGAAGTGACTACGAGCAGTACTTC | CASSQGSDYEQYF
. | TRBJ2-2 | many | TRBV4-2 | TGTGCCAGCAGCCAAGGGGCAGGGCCAGGGGTGAGCACCGGGGAGCTGTTTTTT | CASSQGAGPGVSTGELFF
. | TRBJ2-5 | . | TRBV6-6 | TGTGCCAGCAGTTACTCGTACGGACAAGAGACCCAGTACTTC | CASSYSYGQETQYF
TRBD1 | TRBJ2-5 | few | TRBV5-1 | TGCGCCAGCTACGAGGGGACAGGGGGAGAGACCCAGTACTTC | CASYEGTGGETQYF
. | TRBJ2-3 | medium-sized | TRBV27 | TGTGCCAGCAGTTCTACTGGGATGTTTGGAGATACGCAGTATTTT | CASSSTGMFGDTQYF
TRBD1 | TRBJ2-7 | many | TRBV2 | TGTGCCAGCAGTTCAATCTCCGGGACAGGGATCGAGTACTTC | CASSSISGTGIEYF
. | TRBJ2-5 | few | TRBV7-2 | TGTGCCAGCAGCTTAGCAATTTATGGGGGGGCAGGGATCCAAGAGACCCAGTACTTC | CASSLAIYGGAGIQETQYF
TRBD2 | TRBJ2-7 | many | TRBV7-9 | TGTGCCAGCGGGGACTACTCCTACGAGCAGTACTTC | CASGDYSYEQYF
TRBD2 | TRBJ2-7 | few | TRBV10-1 | TGCGCCAGCAGTGATAGGGGACTACCTTCCTACGAGCAGTACTTC | CASSDRGLPSYEQYF
TRBD1 | TRBJ1-2 | many | TRBV2 | TGTGCCAGAACTCTATTGACAGGGAACTATGGCTACACCTTC | CARTLLTGNYGYTF
TRBD1 | TRBJ2-7 | . | TRBV24-1 | TGTGCCACCAGTGATGGACCGGGACAGAATCCTTACGAGCAGTACTTC | CATSDGPGQNPYEQYF
. | TRBJ2-5 | medium-sized | TRBV6-5 | TGTGCCAGCAGTCCCCGCCGGGGAGAGACCCAGTACTTC | CASSPRRGETQYF
. | TRBJ2-2 | many | TRBV5-1 | TGCGCCAGCAGCTCAACGTCAGGGGTCAGGACCGGGGAGCTGTTTTTT | CASSSTSGVRTGELFF
TRBD1 | TRBJ1-1 | many | TRBV18 | TGTGCCAGCTCACCGGGGACAGGGGGGATCCTGAGCACTGAAGCTTTCTTT | CASSPGTGGILSTEAFF
. | TRBJ1-1 | many | TRBV29-1 | TGCAGCGTTGGGGGCGGGGACACTGAAGCTTTCTTT | CSVGGGDTEAFF
. | TRBJ1-3 | medium-sized | TRBV7-9 | TGTGCCAGCAGCACCCCTATGACGTTCTCTGGAAACACCATATATTTT | CASSTPMTFSGNTIYF
. | TRBJ2-1 | many | TRBV19 | TGTGCCAGTAGTATAATCAGGGACCCCAAAGCCCATGAGCAGTTCTTC | CASSIIRDPKAHEQFF
TRBD1 | TRBJ1-5 | many | TRBV19 | TGTGCCAGTAGTATCTGGGACAGAGGCAATCAGCCCCAGCATTTT | CASSIWDRGNQPQHF
. | TRBJ2-5 | many | TRBV5-1 | TGCGCCAGCAGGACCGGGACCCAAGAGACCCAGTACTTC | CASRTGTQETQYF
. | TRBJ2-1 | medium-sized | TRBV20-1 | TGCAGTGCTAGAGATAGAGCGGGTCTAGCGACGAATGAGCAGTTCTTC | CSARDRAGLATNEQFF
. | TRBJ1-1 | many | TRBV12-3/TRBV12-4 | TGTGCCAGCAGTTCCACAGCAATTGAAGCTTTCTTT | CASSSTAIEAFF
. | TRBJ2-5 | many | TRBV7-6 | TGTGCCAGCAGCTTAGGCTCCCAGACCCAGTACTTC | CASSLGSQTQYF
. | TRBJ2-3 | . | TRBV20-1 | TGCAGTGCAGAGACGGGACGTAACACAGATACGCAGTATTTT | CSAETGRNTDTQYF
. | TRBJ1-1 | . | TRBV12-3/TRBV12-4 | TGTGCCAGCAGTTTAGGGGGAAGGACTGAAGCTTTCTTT | CASSLGGRTEAFF
. | TRBJ2-1 | large | TRBV9 | TGTGCCAGCAGCGTAGCGGGAGAGCTAGCGAAAAATGAGCAGTTCTTC | CASSVAGELAKNEQFF
TRBD2 | TRBJ2-1 | many | TRBV30 | TGTGCCTGGAGTGTACTTAGAGCGGGAGGGGGCAATGAGCAGTTCTTC | CAWSVLRAGGGNEQFF
TRBD2 | TRBJ2-1 | many | TRBV13 | TGTGCCAGCAAGCCCCGTGGGACTAGCGGGATTAATGAGCAGTTCTTC | CASKPRGTSGINEQFF
TRBD1 | TRBJ2-7 | many | TRBV27 | TGTGCCAGCAGTTTGGGGACAGGGGTCACCGAGCAGTACTTC | CASSLGTGVTEQYF
. | TRBJ2-5 | many | TRBV29-1 | TGCAGCGTTGACGGATATAATGCCAGTAACTCACAAGAGACCCAGTACTTC | CSVDGYNASNSQETQYF